Sequencing of this T cell receptor (beta chain) was carried out in a study of blood T cell repertoires in COVID-19. Overall study context: Acute and convalescent COVID-19 samples came from the United States, Italy and Spain.

Trimming took 3 bases from V and 0 from J, leaving 9 bases between them. Germline assignment: CDR1 GTSNPN and CDR2 SVGIG (reference sequence). The CDR3 runs 14 residues. Sequenced by immunoSEQ multiplex PCR; TCRdb stores in-frame clones only, minus some. The sample records roughly 250,000 clones, over 75% being singletons. The sequenced sample consisted of peripheral blood. The V and J genes are TRBV30 and TRBJ1-3; D gene uncertain. The TCR sequence derives from a human donor with COVID-19, enrolled during active disease. The donor label of this sample is uncertain. In nucleotides, the CDR3 is TGTGCCTGGAGCCACATCGCCTCTGGAAACACCATATATTTT. Translating gives CAWSHIASGNTIYF.